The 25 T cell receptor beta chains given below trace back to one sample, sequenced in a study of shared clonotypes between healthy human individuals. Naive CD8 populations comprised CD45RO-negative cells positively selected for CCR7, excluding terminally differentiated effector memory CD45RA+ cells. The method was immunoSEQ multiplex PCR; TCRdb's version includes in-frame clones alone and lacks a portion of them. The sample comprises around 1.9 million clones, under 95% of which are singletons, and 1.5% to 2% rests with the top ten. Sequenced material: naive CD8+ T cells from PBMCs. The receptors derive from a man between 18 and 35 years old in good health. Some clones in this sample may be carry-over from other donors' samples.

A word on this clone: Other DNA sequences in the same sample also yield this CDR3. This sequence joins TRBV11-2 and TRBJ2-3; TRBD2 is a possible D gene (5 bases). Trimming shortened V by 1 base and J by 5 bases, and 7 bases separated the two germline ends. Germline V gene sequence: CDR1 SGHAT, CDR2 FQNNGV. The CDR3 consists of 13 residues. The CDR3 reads CASSLVRGDTQYF. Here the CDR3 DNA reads TGTGCCAGCAGCTTAGTACGGGGAGATACGCAGTATTTT.

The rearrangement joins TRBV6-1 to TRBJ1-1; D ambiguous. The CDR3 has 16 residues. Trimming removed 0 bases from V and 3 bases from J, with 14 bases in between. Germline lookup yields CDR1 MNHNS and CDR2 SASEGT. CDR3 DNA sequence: TGTGCCAGCAGTGAAGCCATTCACCGTCTGGACACTGAAGCTTTCTTT. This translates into CASSEAIHRLDTEAFF.

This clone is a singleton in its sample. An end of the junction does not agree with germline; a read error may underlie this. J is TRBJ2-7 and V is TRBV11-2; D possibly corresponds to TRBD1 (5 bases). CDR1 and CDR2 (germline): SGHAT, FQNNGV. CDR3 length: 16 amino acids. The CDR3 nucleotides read TGTGCCAGCAGCACTCGAAGTAGGGGAACCTCCAACGAGCAGTACTTC. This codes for CASSTRSRGTSNEQYF.

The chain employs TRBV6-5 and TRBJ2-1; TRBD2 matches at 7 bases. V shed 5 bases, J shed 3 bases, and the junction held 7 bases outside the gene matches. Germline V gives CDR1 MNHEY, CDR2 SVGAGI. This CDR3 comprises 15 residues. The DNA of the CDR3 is TGTGCCAGCAGTACGGGGCTAGCGGTCTACAATGAGCAGTTCTTC. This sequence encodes CASSTGLAVYNEQFF.

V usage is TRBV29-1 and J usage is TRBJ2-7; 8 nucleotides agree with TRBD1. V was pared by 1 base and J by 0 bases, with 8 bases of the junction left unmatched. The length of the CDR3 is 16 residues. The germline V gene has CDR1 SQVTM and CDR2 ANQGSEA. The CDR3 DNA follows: TGCAGCGTTGAAGGGTCGGAGACAGGGGACTCCTACGAGCAGTACTTC. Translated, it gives CSVEGSETGDSYEQYF.

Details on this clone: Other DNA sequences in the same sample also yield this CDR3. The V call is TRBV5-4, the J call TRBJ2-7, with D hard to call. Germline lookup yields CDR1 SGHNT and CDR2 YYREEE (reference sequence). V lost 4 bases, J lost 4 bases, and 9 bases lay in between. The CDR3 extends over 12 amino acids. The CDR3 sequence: CASSLWGYEQYF. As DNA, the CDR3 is TGTGCCAGCAGCCTCTGGGGTTACGAGCAGTACTTC.

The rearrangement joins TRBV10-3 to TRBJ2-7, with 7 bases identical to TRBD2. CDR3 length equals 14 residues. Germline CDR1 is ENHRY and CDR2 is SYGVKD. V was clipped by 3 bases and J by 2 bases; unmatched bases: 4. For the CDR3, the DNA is TGTGCCATCAGTGATACTAGCGAGACCTACGAGCAGTACTTC. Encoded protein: CAISDTSETYEQYF.

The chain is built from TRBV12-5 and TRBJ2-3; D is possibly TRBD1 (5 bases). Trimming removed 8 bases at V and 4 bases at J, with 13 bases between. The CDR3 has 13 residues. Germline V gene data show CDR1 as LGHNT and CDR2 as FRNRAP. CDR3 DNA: TGTGCTAGTCACTCAGGGTCGGCAGATACGCAGTATTTT. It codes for CASHSGSADTQYF.

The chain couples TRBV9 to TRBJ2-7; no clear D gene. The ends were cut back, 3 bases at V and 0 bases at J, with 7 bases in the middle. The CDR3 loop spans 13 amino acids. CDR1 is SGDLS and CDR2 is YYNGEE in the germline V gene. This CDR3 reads CASSDIYSYEQYF. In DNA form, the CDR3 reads TGTGCCAGCAGCGACATTTACTCCTACGAGCAGTACTTC.

CDR3 nucleotides: TGTGCCAGCAGCTTGTCGGGCTACGTGCCGAACACCGGGGAGCTGTTTTTT. Translated, it gives CASSLSGYVPNTGELFF. This rearrangement joins TRBV11-3 to TRBJ2-2; no firm D call. The CDR3 is 17 residues long. V shed 3 bases and J shed 0 bases, with 14 bases lying between them. Germline V gene data show CDR1 as SGHNT and CDR2 as YENEEA.

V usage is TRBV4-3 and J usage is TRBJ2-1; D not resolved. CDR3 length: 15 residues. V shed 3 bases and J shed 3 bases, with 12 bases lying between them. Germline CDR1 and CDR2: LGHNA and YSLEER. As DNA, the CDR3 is TGCGCCAGCAGCCACAAGCGAGGCCTCTACAATGAGCAGTTCTTC. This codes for CASSHKRGLYNEQFF.

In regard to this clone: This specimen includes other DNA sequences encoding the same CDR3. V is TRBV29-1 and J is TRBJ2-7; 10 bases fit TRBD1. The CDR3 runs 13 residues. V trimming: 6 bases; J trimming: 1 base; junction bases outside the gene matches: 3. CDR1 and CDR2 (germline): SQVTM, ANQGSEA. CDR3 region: CSVWTGGSYEQYF. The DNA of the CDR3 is TGCAGCGTCTGGACAGGGGGGTCCTACGAGCAGTACTTC.

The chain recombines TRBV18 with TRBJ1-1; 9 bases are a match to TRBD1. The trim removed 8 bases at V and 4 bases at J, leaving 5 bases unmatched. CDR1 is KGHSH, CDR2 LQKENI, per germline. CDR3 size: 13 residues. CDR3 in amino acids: CASPGQGFTEAFF. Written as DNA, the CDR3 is TGTGCCAGCCCCGGACAGGGGTTCACTGAAGCTTTCTTT.

The CDR3 DNA reads as TGTGCCAGCAGCTTTGGGCGGTCCCCCTACAATGAGCAGTTCTTC. It is translated as CASSFGRSPYNEQFF. The V call is TRBV7-9, the J call TRBJ2-1, with unresolved D. The CDR3 is 15 amino acids. CDR1 SEHNR and CDR2 FQNEAQ come from the germline V gene (reference sequence). V gave up 3 bases and J gave up 2 bases, with 11 bases separating them.

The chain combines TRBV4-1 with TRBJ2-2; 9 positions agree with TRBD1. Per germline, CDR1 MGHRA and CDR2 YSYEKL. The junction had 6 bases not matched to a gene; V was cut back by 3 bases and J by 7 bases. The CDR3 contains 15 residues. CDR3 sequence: CASSQRTGVDGELFF. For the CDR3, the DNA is TGCGCCAGCAGCCAGAGGACAGGGGTTGACGGGGAGCTGTTTTTT.

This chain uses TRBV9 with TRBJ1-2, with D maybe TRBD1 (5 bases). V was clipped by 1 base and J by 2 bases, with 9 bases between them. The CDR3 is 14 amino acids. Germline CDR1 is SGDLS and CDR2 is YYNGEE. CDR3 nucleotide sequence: TGTGCCAGCAGCGTAAACCAGGGCAACTATGGCTACACCTTC. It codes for CASSVNQGNYGYTF.

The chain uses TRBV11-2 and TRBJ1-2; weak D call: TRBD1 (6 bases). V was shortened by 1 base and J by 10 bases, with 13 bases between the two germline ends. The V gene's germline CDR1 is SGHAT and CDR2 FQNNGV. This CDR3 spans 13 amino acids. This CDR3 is CASSLALGQPYTF. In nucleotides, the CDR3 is TGTGCCAGCAGCTTAGCCCTCGGACAGCCCTACACCTTC.

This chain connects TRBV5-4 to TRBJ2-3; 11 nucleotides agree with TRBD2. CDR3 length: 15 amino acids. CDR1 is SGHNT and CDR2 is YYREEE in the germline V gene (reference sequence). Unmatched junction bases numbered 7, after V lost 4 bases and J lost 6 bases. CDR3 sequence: CASSRSSGGRDTQYF. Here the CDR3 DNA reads TGTGCCAGCAGCCGATCTAGCGGGGGGAGGGATACGCAGTATTTT.

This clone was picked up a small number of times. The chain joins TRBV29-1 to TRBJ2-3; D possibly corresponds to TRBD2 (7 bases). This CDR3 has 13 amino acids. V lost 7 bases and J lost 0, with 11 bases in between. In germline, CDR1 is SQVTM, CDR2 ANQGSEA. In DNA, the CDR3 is TGCAGCGCCGAGGGGGGGAGCACAGATACGCAGTATTTT. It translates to CSAEGGSTDTQYF.

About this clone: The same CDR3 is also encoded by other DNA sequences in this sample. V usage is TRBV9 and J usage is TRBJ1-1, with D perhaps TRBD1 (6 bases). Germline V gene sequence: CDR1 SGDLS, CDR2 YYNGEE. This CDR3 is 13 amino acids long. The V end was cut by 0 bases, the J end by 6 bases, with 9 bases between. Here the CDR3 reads CASSVGQGSEAFF. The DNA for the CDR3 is TGTGCCAGCAGCGTAGGGCAGGGGTCTGAAGCTTTCTTT.

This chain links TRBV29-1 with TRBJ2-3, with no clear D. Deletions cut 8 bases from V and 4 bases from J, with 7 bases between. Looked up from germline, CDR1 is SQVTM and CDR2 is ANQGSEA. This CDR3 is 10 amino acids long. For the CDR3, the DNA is TGCAGCATTCGCTCAGATACGCAGTATTTT. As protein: CSIRSDTQYF.

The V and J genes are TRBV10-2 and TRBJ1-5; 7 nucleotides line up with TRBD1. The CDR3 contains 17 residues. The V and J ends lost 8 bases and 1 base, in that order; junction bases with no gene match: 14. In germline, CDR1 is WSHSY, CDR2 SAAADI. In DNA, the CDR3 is TGCGCCAGCTCTATTCAGGAACCACAGGGGAGCAATCAGCCCCAGCATTTT. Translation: CASSIQEPQGSNQPQHF.

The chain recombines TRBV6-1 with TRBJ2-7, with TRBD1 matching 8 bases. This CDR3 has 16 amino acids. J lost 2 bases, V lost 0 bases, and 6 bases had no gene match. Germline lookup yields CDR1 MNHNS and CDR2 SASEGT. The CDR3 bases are TGTGCCAGCAGTGAAGCCCTCTGGACAGGGACCTACGAGCAGTACTTC. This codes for CASSEALWTGTYEQYF.

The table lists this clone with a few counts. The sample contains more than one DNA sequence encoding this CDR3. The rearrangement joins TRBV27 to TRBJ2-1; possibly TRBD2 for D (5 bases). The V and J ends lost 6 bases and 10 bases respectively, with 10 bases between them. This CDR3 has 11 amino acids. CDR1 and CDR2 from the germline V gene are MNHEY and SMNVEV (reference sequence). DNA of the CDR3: TGTGCCAGCAGCTCGCTAGCCGAGCAGTTCTTC. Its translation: CASSSLAEQFF.

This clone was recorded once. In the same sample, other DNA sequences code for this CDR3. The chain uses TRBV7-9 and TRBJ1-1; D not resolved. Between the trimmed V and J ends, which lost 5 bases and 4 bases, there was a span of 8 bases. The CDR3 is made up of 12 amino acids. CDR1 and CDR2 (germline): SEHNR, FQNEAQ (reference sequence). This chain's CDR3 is CASSRVGTEAFF. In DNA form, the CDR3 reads TGTGCCAGCAGCCGGGTGGGCACTGAAGCTTTCTTT.